This TCR beta chain was identified during a study of PD-1 blockade in classical Hodgkin lymphoma. The CDR3 spans 14 residues. The V gene end was trimmed by 2 bases and the J gene end by 1 base; junction bases not matched to a gene: 2. Looked up from germline, CDR1 is SGHRS and CDR2 is YFSETQ. Study outcomes and limitations: Complete responders possessed baseline diversity comparable to newly diagnosed patients. At baseline, newly diagnosed patients reportedly showed less TCR diversity than healthy donors. Whatever underlies the repertoire differences (possibly disease activity or prior therapy) remains undefined.

TCRdb's copy holds only in-frame clones and misses some; the assay was immunoSEQ multiplex PCR. The data contain 17,000 or so clones, about 83% of them seen just once; the ten biggest clones take up about 13%. Regarding time point: cycle 4 day 1 (C4D1), after 6 weeks of nivolumab. There was relapse after autologous stem cell transplantation in every patient, and there was variation in brentuximab vedotin exposure. Best outcomes ranged across complete response, partial response and progressive disease. For this clone: Its antigen is not identified.

The chain recombines TRBV5-1 with TRBJ1-1, with 7 bases that match TRBD1. The receptor was isolated from a human donor with classical Hodgkin lymphoma. The source material was peripheral blood mononuclear cells (PBMCs), sampled before the fourth cycle of nivolumab. CDR3 DNA sequence: TGCGCCAGCAGCTTAGGGACAGAGAACACTGAAGCTTTCTTT. As protein: CASSLGTENTEAFF.